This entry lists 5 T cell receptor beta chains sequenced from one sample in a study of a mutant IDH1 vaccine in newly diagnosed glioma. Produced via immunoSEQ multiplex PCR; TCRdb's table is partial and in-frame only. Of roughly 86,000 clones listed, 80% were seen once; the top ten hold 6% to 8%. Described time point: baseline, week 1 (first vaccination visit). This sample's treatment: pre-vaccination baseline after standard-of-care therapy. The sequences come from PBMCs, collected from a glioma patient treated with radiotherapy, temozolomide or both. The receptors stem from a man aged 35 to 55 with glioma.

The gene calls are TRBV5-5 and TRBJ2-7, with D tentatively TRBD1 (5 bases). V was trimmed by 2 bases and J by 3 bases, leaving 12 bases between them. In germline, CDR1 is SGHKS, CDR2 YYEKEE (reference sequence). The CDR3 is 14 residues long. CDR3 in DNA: TGTGCCAGCAGCTTCTTTGGGGCCAGCTACGAGCAGTACTTC. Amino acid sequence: CASSFFGASYEQYF.

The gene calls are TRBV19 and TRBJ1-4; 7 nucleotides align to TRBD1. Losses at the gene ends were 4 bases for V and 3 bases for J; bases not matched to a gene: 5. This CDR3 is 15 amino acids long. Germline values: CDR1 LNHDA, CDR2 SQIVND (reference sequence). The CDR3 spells CASSTRTGPNEKLFF. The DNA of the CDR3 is TGTGCCAGTAGTACAAGGACAGGACCTAATGAAAAACTGTTTTTT. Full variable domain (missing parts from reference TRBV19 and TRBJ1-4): DGGITQSPKYLFRKEGQNVTLSCEQNLNHDAMYWYRQDPGQGLRLIYYSQIVNDFQKGDIAEGYSVSREKKESFPLTVTSAQKNPTAFYLCASSTRTGPNEKLFFGSGTQLSVL.

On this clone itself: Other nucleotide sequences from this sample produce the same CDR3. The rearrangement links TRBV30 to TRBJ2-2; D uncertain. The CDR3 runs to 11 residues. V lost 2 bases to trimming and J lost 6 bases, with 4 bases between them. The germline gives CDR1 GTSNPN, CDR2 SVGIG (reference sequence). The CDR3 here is CAWSRAGELFF. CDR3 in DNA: TGTGCCTGGAGTAGAGCCGGGGAGCTGTTTTTT.

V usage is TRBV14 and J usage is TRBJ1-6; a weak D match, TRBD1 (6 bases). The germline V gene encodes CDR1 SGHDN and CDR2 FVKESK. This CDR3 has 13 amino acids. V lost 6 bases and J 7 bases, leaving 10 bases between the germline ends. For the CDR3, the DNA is TGTGCCAGCAGGACAGGCGTCAATTCACCCCTCCACTTT. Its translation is CASRTGVNSPLHF.

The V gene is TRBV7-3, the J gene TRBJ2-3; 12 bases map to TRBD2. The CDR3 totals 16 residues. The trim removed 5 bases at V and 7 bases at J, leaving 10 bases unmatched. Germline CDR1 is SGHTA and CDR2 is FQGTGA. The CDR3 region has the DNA TGTGCCAGCAGCCCCTCTAGCGGGAGGGCGGGGTATACGCAGTATTTT. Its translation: CASSPSSGRAGYTQYF.